Many counts were recorded for the clone carrying this T cell receptor (beta chain). Antigen specificity is unknown. Researchers amplified the TCR beta CDR3 regions from RNA transcripts. The TCR CDR3 first-round RT-PCR relied on the HTBI primer set. A single record per CDR3 protein comes from TCRdb applying MiXCR to the multiplex PCR reads. Of roughly 360,000 distinct CDR3 sequences listed, roughly 13% are singletons. Among the patients, aged 18 to 65, hyperthyroidism was newly diagnosed and had lasted under 2 months. A patient was excluded if there was uncontrolled infection, other autoimmune disease, pregnancy or lactation. The data stem from a study of T cells in Graves' hyperthyroidism and ophthalmopathy. Germline V gives CDR1 SNHLY, CDR2 FYNNEI. V lost 5 bases and J lost 0; bases outside the gene matches: 1. This CDR3 is 14 amino acids long. General study findings and limits: Before onset, ophthalmopathy was predicted by the model a median approximately 6.7 months earlier. Ophthalmopathy could be told apart from stable hyperthyroidism with a 13 V-J model.

This TCR was recovered from a man aged 25-40 years with Graves' hyperthyroidism that later progressed to Graves' ophthalmopathy. Sequencing was performed on blood. The chain employs TRBV2 and TRBJ1-5; 7 positions agree with TRBD1. CDR3 region: CASSWDSSNQPQHF. The CDR3 DNA follows: TGTGCCAGCAGTTGGGACAGTAGCAATCAGCCCCAGCATTTT.